These 7 T cell receptor beta chains share one sample of origin, sequenced in a study of shared clonotypes between healthy human individuals. TCRdb keeps only in-frame clones here, not all; method: immunoSEQ multiplex PCR. The data hold about 2.3 million clones, with about 90% observed a single time. The material sequenced was naive CD4+ T cells from PBMCs. Subset defined: CD45RA+ positively selected. These receptors were taken from a man aged 18 to 29 in good health. Some clones in this sample may be carry-over from other donors' samples.

The chain is built from TRBV5-5 and TRBJ2-1, with D hard to call. The length of the CDR3 is 15 residues. With 0 bases removed from V and 0 bases from J, the gap between germline ends came to 7 bases. Germline values: CDR1 SGHKS, CDR2 YYEKEE (reference sequence). CDR3 bases: TGTGCCAGCAGCTTGGACGGTAGCTCCTACAATGAGCAGTTCTTC. This sequence encodes CASSLDGSSYNEQFF.

This clone came up a few times. In the same sample, other DNA sequences code for this CDR3. This CDR3 reads CASSQTGVNTEAFF. The CDR3 DNA is TGCGCCAGCAGCCAGACTGGGGTGAACACTGAAGCTTTCTTT. This chain links TRBV5-1 with TRBJ1-1; D call uncertain. CDR1 SGHRS and CDR2 YFSETQ come from the germline V gene. Trimming took off 4 bases at V and 0 bases at J, with 10 bases between the two ends. This CDR3 region has 14 residues.

The chain joins TRBV11-2 to TRBJ1-5; the D is unclear. The CDR3 has 13 amino acids. The ends were cut back, 4 bases at V and 4 bases at J, with 8 bases in the middle. CDR1 is SGHAT and CDR2 is FQNNGV in the germline V gene. Written as DNA, the CDR3 is TGTGCCAGCAGCTCGAACAGTAATCAGCCCCAGCATTTT. This sequence encodes CASSSNSNQPQHF.

This clone was counted a single time. The J gene is TRBJ1-4, the V gene TRBV5-1; 9 bases align to TRBD1. V shed 4 bases and J 8 bases; nucleotides not matched to a gene: 12. Per germline, CDR1 SGHRS and CDR2 YFSETQ. The CDR3 runs 16 residues. CDR3 region: CASSQNTGGMGEKLFF. The DNA of the CDR3 is TGCGCCAGCAGCCAGAACACAGGGGGCATGGGGGAAAAACTGTTTTTT. Supplemented by reference TRBV5-1 and TRBJ1-4, the full variable domain reads KAGVTQTPRYLIKTRGQQVTLSCSPISGHRSVSWYQQTPGQGLQFLFEYFSETQRNKGNFPGRFSGRQFSNSRSEMNVSTLELGDSALYLCASSQNTGGMGEKLFFGSGTQLSVL.

The rearrangement links TRBV30 to TRBJ2-7; either TRBD1 or TRBD2 may fit D (5 bases each). The germline V and J ends were trimmed by 2 bases and 3 bases, with 11 bases remaining between them. This CDR3 has 13 residues. Germline assignment: CDR1 GTSNPN and CDR2 SVGIG (reference sequence). CDR3 region: CAWSPGRDYEQYF. The CDR3 DNA follows: TGTGCCTGGAGTCCGGGACGGGACTACGAGCAGTACTTC.

This chain connects TRBV18 to TRBJ2-7; D not resolved. The length of the CDR3 is 14 residues. Trimming removed 6 bases from V and 0 bases from J, with 12 bases in between. Germline V lookup: CDR1 KGHSH, CDR2 LQKENI. The CDR3 reads CASSWAAFSYEQYF. The CDR3 nucleotides are TGTGCCAGCTCTTGGGCGGCTTTCTCCTACGAGCAGTACTTC.

A word on this clone: Other DNA sequences in this sample translate to the same CDR3. CDR3 in amino acids: CASSPPGQLEAFF. The CDR3 DNA reads TGTGCCAGCTCACCACCGGGACAGCTCGAAGCTTTCTTT. This chain uses TRBV18 with TRBJ1-1; 7 nucleotides agree with TRBD1. V dropped 0 bases and J dropped 8; count of bases not matched to a gene: 3. This CDR3 contains 13 residues. CDR1 is KGHSH and CDR2 is LQKENI in the germline V gene.